Here is one T cell receptor beta chain with its context. The record originates from a study of blood T cell repertoires in COVID-19. Overall study: PBMCs, B-cell-depleted T cells, or T cells were the source of the cDNA or gDNA that made up the material.

Authors' data handling: Nucleated cell counts were estimated from reference gene primer amplification. Some clones are missing from TCRdb's copy, which holds only in-frame ones; the method was immunoSEQ multiplex PCR. V and J calls and clone size are those listed in that table; D and trimming were worked out from the DNA. The sample includes more than 250,000 clones, over 75% of them seen just once. This CDR3 spans 13 amino acids. V was shortened by 5 bases and J by 5 bases, with 13 bases between the two germline ends. Germline CDR1 SGHTA, CDR2 FQGNSA. The chain joins TRBV7-2 to TRBJ2-7; possible D gene TRBD2, 6 bases. Sequenced input: peripheral blood. This sequence was found in a human donor in a cohort sampled during active COVID-19. The CDR3 DNA reads TGTGCCAGCAGCGTTCTAACGGGGGACGAGCAGTACTTC. Protein: CASSVLTGDEQYF.